The 18 T cell receptor beta chains in this list originate from one sample, sequenced in a study of OX40 agonist ivuxolimab in advanced cancers. Sequencing was performed with immunoSEQ multiplex PCR; in TCRdb, only in-frame clones are kept and a portion is missing. This table holds tens of thousands of clones, about 91% found once. The sample consisted of CD4+ or CD8+ T cells sorted from blood, taken in a trial of the OX40 agonist ivuxolimab. These receptors originate from an adult with an advanced solid tumor such as melanoma, head and neck, liver or kidney cancer.

The chain joins TRBV19 to TRBJ2-7; D is undetermined. The V gene lost 4 bases and the J gene lost 0 bases, with 10 bases spanning the gap. CDR1 and CDR2 (germline): LNHDA, SQIVND (reference sequence). This CDR3 has 14 residues. CDR3 bases: TGTGCCAGTAGTAGATCACTGAACTCCTACGAGCAGTACTTC. Residues: CASSRSLNSYEQYF.

V usage is TRBV6-6 and J usage is TRBJ1-1, with unresolved D. In germline, CDR1 is MNHNY, CDR2 SVGAGI (reference sequence). The ends were cut back, 5 bases at V and 0 bases at J, with 16 bases in the middle. CDR3 length: 16 residues. The CDR3 bases are TGTGCCAGCAGTCAAATACAGAGTACCATGAACACTGAAGCTTTCTTT. Translation gives CASSQIQSTMNTEAFF.

The chain has TRBV25-1 and TRBJ1-2; unclear D gene. Germline lookup yields CDR1 MGHDK and CDR2 SYGVNS. CDR3 length equals 13 residues. V was cut by 2 bases and J by 0 bases, with 4 bases left in between. The CDR3 here is CASSETSNYGYTF. CDR3 bases: TGTGCCAGCAGTGAAACTTCTAACTATGGCTACACCTTC.

The chain joins TRBV11-2 to TRBJ1-4, with D unresolved. V was clipped by 4 bases and J by 3 bases, with 12 bases between them. The germline CDR1 and CDR2 sequences are SGHAT and FQNNGV. This CDR3 is built from 15 residues. CDR3 residues: CASSSTRNANEKLFF. Here the CDR3 DNA reads TGTGCCAGCAGCTCGACACGGAACGCTAATGAAAAACTGTTTTTT.

This chain connects TRBV30 to TRBJ1-1; 8 bases match TRBD1. Germline CDR1 is GTSNPN and CDR2 is SVGIG (reference sequence). V shed 5 bases, J shed 4 bases, and the junction held 6 bases outside the gene matches. The CDR3 is made up of 13 amino acids. The CDR3 spells CAWETGALTEAFF. The DNA for the CDR3 is TGTGCCTGGGAGACAGGGGCGCTCACTGAAGCTTTCTTT.

This chain uses TRBV15 with TRBJ2-7, with D maybe TRBD1 (6 bases). Germline V gene lookup returns CDR1 LNHNV and CDR2 YYDKDF (reference sequence). The CDR3 sequence is 15 residues long. Deletions cut 1 base from V and 3 bases from J, with 13 bases between. The CDR3 bases are TGTGCCACCAGCAGAGGACCGGGACACAGCTACGAGCAGTACTTC. The encoded protein is CATSRGPGHSYEQYF.

J is TRBJ1-5 and V is TRBV5-8, with D perhaps TRBD1 (6 bases). The V end lost 1 base, the J end lost 6 bases, and 17 bases lay between the germline ends. The CDR3 is 16 residues long. Germline-derived CDR1 and CDR2 are SGHTS and YDEGEE. The CDR3: CASSLPDSQIIQPQHF. Written as DNA, the CDR3 is TGTGCCAGCAGCTTGCCGGACAGTCAGATCATTCAGCCCCAGCATTTT. Complete variable domain (other parts from reference TRBV5-8 and TRBJ1-5): EAGVTQSPTHLIKTRGQQATLRCSPISGHTSVYWYQQALGLGLQFLLWYDEGEERNRGNFPPRFSGRQFPNYSSELNVNALELEDSALYLCASSLPDSQIIQPQHFGDGTRLSIL.

The chain uses TRBV4-2 and TRBJ1-4; D might be TRBD1 (6 bases). V lost 4 bases and J 4 bases, leaving 13 bases between the germline ends. The CDR3 loop spans 15 amino acids. Germline assignment: CDR1 LGHNA and CDR2 YNFKEQ. The chain's CDR3 is CASSPNREINEKLFF. In nucleotides, the CDR3 is TGTGCCAGCAGCCCCAACAGGGAGATTAATGAAAAACTGTTTTTT.

The V and J genes are TRBV7-2 and TRBJ2-1; TRBD1 matches 9 bases. The CDR3 covers 16 residues. In germline, CDR1 is SGHTA, CDR2 FQGNSA. The V gene end was trimmed by 4 bases and the J gene end by 2 bases; junction bases not matched to a gene: 6. The CDR3 DNA follows: TGTGCCAGCAGCTCCGTCGGGACAGGGACCTACAATGAGCAGTTCTTC. Protein product: CASSSVGTGTYNEQFF. Full variable domain (remainder filled in from reference TRBV7-2 and TRBJ2-1): GAGVSQSPSNKVTEKGKDVELRCDPISGHTALYWYRQSLGQGLEFLIYFQGNSAPDKSGLPSDRFSAERTGGSVSTLTIQRTQQEDSAVYLCASSSVGTGTYNEQFFGPGTRLTVL.

The chain links TRBV9 to TRBJ2-7; D remains ambiguous. Germline lookup yields CDR1 SGDLS and CDR2 YYNGEE. CDR3 length: 14 residues. Trimming removed 2 bases at V and 0 bases at J, with 9 bases between. The DNA for the CDR3 is TGTGCCAGCAGCGTGACTCTGAGCTCCTACGAGCAGTACTTC. It codes for CASSVTLSSYEQYF.

V is TRBV4-3 and J is TRBJ2-1; D is undetermined. The CDR3 has 14 residues. CDR1 is LGHNA and CDR2 is YSLEER in the germline V gene. Trimming removed 0 bases at V and 5 bases at J, with 8 bases between. The CDR3 region is CASSQDLLNNEQFF. The CDR3 nucleotides read TGCGCCAGCAGCCAAGATCTACTAAACAATGAGCAGTTCTTC.

V usage is TRBV4-2 and J usage is TRBJ1-4; weak D call: TRBD1 (6 bases). The CDR3 extends over 15 amino acids. With 0 bases removed from V and 11 bases from J, the gap between germline ends came to 16 bases. Germline V gene data show CDR1 as LGHNA and CDR2 as YNFKEQ. The CDR3 bases are TGTGCCAGCAGCCAAGATCGAAGGGGGGCAAGGAAACTGTTTTTT. As protein: CASSQDRRGARKLFF.

The CDR3 region is CASSQPTRSEQYF. DNA of the CDR3: TGTGCCAGCAGCCAACCGACTAGAAGCGAGCAGTACTTC. This rearrangement joins TRBV7-6 to TRBJ2-7; a weak D match, TRBD2 (6 bases). The CDR3 length is 13 residues. V gave up 5 bases and J gave up 6 bases, with 14 bases separating them. In germline, CDR1 is SGHVS, CDR2 FNYEAQ. The whole variable domain, filled in from reference TRBV7-6 and TRBJ2-7, reads GAGVSQSPRYKVTKRGQDVALRCDPISGHVSLYWYRQALGQGPEFLTYFNYEAQQDKSGLPNDRFSAERPEGSISTLTIQRTEQRDSAMYRCASSQPTRSEQYFGPGTRLTVT.

The genes are TRBV11-3 and TRBJ1-3, with 8 bases matching TRBD1. The CDR3 sequence is 17 residues long. Germline loops: CDR1 SGHNT, CDR2 YENEEA. Germline trimming cut 2 bases from V and 0 bases from J; bases unmatched to any gene: 6. CDR3 residues: CASSLRDRGYSGNTIYF. CDR3 bases: TGTGCCAGCAGCTTACGAGACAGGGGATACTCTGGAAACACCATATATTTT.

This chain joins TRBV7-2 and TRBJ2-1, with no clear D. CDR1 is SGHTA and CDR2 is FQGNSA in the germline V gene. There are 13 residues in the CDR3. The germline V and J ends were trimmed by 8 bases and 3 bases, with 11 bases remaining between them. The DNA for the CDR3 is TGTGCCAGCTTAAAAACAGTCTACAATGAGCAGTTCTTC. Protein: CASLKTVYNEQFF.

In this sample, this clone turned up a few times. The chain links TRBV19 to TRBJ1-1; D gene ambiguous. The ends were cut back, 3 bases at V and 0 bases at J, with 5 bases in the middle. Germline assignment: CDR1 LNHDA and CDR2 SQIVND (reference sequence). CDR3 size: 13 residues. CDR3 region: CASSIIMNTEAFF. CDR3 nucleotides: TGTGCCAGTAGTATTATCATGAACACTGAAGCTTTCTTT.

The J gene is TRBJ1-2, the V gene TRBV2, with TRBD1 as a possible D gene (5 bases). V lost 3 bases to trimming and J lost 8 bases, with 10 bases between them. There are 12 residues in the CDR3. Germline-derived CDR1 and CDR2 are SNHLY and FYNNEI. CDR3 sequence (DNA): TGTGCCAGCAGTGAGGGGCTGGGGGGCTACACCTTC. Protein product: CASSEGLGGYTF.

V and J are TRBV7-2 and TRBJ2-1; D may be TRBD1 or TRBD2 (5 bases each). Trimming left V 5 bases short and J 8 bases short, with 16 bases between. The CDR3 sequence is 14 residues long. The V gene's germline CDR1 is SGHTA and CDR2 FQGNSA. This chain's CDR3 is CASSPLGDWDEQFF. CDR3 DNA sequence: TGTGCCAGCAGCCCCCTGGGGGATTGGGATGAGCAGTTCTTC.